This is a list of T cell receptor beta chains from one sample in a study of cytomegalovirus exposure and HLA in healthy donors. The data were produced by immunoSEQ multiplex PCR, yet TCRdb's version contains in-frame clones alone and is incomplete. The sample yields about 120,000 clones, approximately 80% seen once. What was sequenced was PBMCs. The receptors stem from a man aged 50 to 60 in good health and CMV-seronegative. Each CDR3 is given with its conserved first and last residue.

j_gene	v_gene	CDR3aa
TRBJ2-1	TRBV12-5	CASGPAGQLYNEQFF
TRBJ1-1	TRBV4-2	CASSQAQGTTEAFF
TRBJ2-5	TRBV6-1	CATRDFLETQYF
TRBJ1-4	TRBV9	CASSVDGTVNEKLFF
TRBJ2-2	TRBV29-1	CSVRDAGELFF
TRBJ1-2	TRBV6-1	CASSEATGQPFYGYTF
TRBJ1-2	TRBV29-1	CSVDEGQGRVYTF
TRBJ2-1	TRBV5-4	CASSPGTSGGVEQFF
TRBJ2-3	TRBV11-2	CASSLGRGGKDTQYF
TRBJ1-5	TRBV5-1	CASSLDQGNQPQHF
TRBJ2-1	TRBV9	CASSAGTRGNEQFF
TRBJ1-2	TRBV4-2	CASSAPPEVYGYTF
TRBJ1-2	TRBV6-5	CASSPDRNYGYTF
TRBJ2-3	TRBV11-2	CASSLMVLAGFGTDTQYF
TRBJ1-4	TRBV5-1	CASSLVNPQGPNEKLFF
TRBJ1-1	TRBV11-2	CASSLIQGGTEAFF
TRBJ1-1	TRBV5-1	CASSRQGGTEAFF
TRBJ2-2	TRBV7-9	CASSQRSTDTGELFF
TRBJ1-5	TRBV19	CASSSDREQPQHF
TRBJ2-1	TRBV7-9	CASSSFQRGGLGYNEQFF
TRBJ1-1	TRBV6-5	CASSYTALANTEAFF
TRBJ2-5	TRBV7-9	CASSAPARFSRKETQYF
TRBJ2-3	TRBV6-1	CASSEAPISYTDTQYF
TRBJ1-6	TRBV2	CASNPEVQTSPLHF
TRBJ2-7	TRBV29-1	CSASGTGAYEQYF
.	TRBV30	CAGVGGGAYEQYF
TRBJ2-7	TRBV5-4	CASSLGQDSYEQYF
TRBJ2-3	TRBV28	CASSLSYPTGQGLYTQYF
TRBJ1-2	TRBV5-6	CASSTEQGSYTF
TRBJ1-1	TRBV18	CASSPQALNTEAFF
TRBJ2-7	TRBV2	CASSLEQLYEQYF
TRBJ1-5	TRBV6-1	CASSAGWGQPQHF
TRBJ2-3	TRBV7-2	CASSLRSGGRGTDTQYF
TRBJ1-2	TRBV7-2	CASSLYGTGVNGYTF
TRBJ1-1	TRBV14	CASSQGPSPPSEAFF
TRBJ1-1	TRBV29-1	CSVDPGGMNTEAFF
TRBJ2-5	TRBV5-4	CASSLRGIGETQYF
TRBJ1-4	TRBV5-1	CASSLEHDEKLFF
TRBJ1-1	TRBV5-8	CASTRDRFTEAFF
TRBJ1-2	TRBV6-1	CASSETGLYYGYTF
TRBJ1-4	TRBV15	CATSRARVFQATNEKLFF
TRBJ2-2	TRBV7-2	CASGTVQAGELFF
TRBJ1-1	TRBV5-4	CASSYPRGTEAFF
TRBJ2-5	TRBV11-2	CASSRGETQYF
TRBJ1-1	TRBV28	CASRRQGPYEAFF